These T cell receptor beta chains were read from a single sample in a study of OX40 agonist ivuxolimab in advanced cancers. Repertoires were generated with immunoSEQ multiplex PCR, while TCRdb's copy carries only in-frame clones and drops some. The table has 60,000 to 75,000 clones, around 81% seen once. Sample: CD4+ or CD8+ T cells sorted from blood, taken in a trial of the OX40 agonist ivuxolimab. Every receptor here comes from an adult with an advanced solid tumor such as melanoma, head and neck, liver or kidney cancer. CDR3s include the opening cysteine and the closing phenylalanine or tryptophan. The D gene is left open where the match is weak. Not all rows give a size; the values are once, few, many and, for expanded clones, a class.

clone_size d_call j_call v_call cdr3_nt cdr3_aa
- TRBD1 TRBJ1-1 TRBV6-6 TGTGCCAGCATTCGACAGGGCTCCACTGAAGCTTTCTTT CASIRQGSTEAFF
- - TRBJ1-3 TRBV9 TGTGCCAGCAGGGTCATCCACACTGGAAACACCATATATTTT CASRVIHTGNTIYF
- TRBD2 TRBJ2-3 TRBV30 TGTGCCTGGAGACTAGCGGGGAGCGGGGATACGCAGTATTTT CAWRLAGSGDTQYF
once - TRBJ1-2 TRBV6-5 TGTGCCAGCAGTTACCGACAGAGCTATGGCTACACCTTC CASSYRQSYGYTF
- - TRBJ2-5 TRBV4-2 TGTGCCAGCAGCACCCGGCCAGGGACCCAGTACTTC CASSTRPGTQYF
- - TRBJ1-1 TRBV6-5 TGTGCCAGCAGTTCCCCTGGGGCTACTGAAGCTTTCTTT CASSSPGATEAFF
- - TRBJ2-3 TRBV5-1 TGCGCCAGCAGCTTGGACGCCAGATCAGATACGCAGTATTTT CASSLDARSDTQYF
- - TRBJ1-5 TRBV19 TGTGCCAGTAGTACCGGGACGGAGCGGCCCCAGCATTTT CASSTGTERPQHF
- - TRBJ2-6 TRBV5-1 TGCGCCAGCAGCCCGGGACAAGCCTTCTCTGGGGCCAACGTCCTGACTTTC CASSPGQAFSGANVLTF
- - TRBJ1-2 TRBV4-2 TGTGCCAGCAGCCAGCACCTACAGGGCGGGGAGAGACTTGGCTACACCTTC CASSQHLQGGERLGYTF
- - TRBJ1-4 TRBV4-3 TGCGCCAGCAGCCAACTATCGCCCGGGGGAGGTAATGAAAAACTGTTTTTT CASSQLSPGGGNEKLFF
- - TRBJ1-1 TRBV19 TGTGCCAGTAGTATAGACGGGTGGAACACTGAAGCTTTCTTT CASSIDGWNTEAFF
- - TRBJ2-2 TRBV7-6 TGTGCCAGCAGCTTACGGCGCAGGGAAGCGGACACCGGGGAGCTGTTTTTT CASSLRRREADTGELFF
- - TRBJ2-3 TRBV6-5 TGTGCCAGCAGCAGAGATCTAACACAGGGGGGGCGGTATTTT CASSRDLTQGGRYF
- - TRBJ2-7 TRBV10-3 TGTGCCATCAGTCAAGGAGGGGGCAACTACGAGCAGTACTTC CAISQGGGNYEQYF
- - TRBJ1-5 TRBV7-9 TGTGCCAGCAGCTTAGGAGGGTATAGCAATCAGCCCCAGCATTTT CASSLGGYSNQPQHF
- TRBD2 TRBJ2-3 TRBV14 TGTGCCAGCAGCCAAGGGACTAGACGGGCGCAGTATTTT CASSQGTRRAQYF
- - TRBJ2-4 TRBV25-1 TGTGCCAGCAGATTGGGGGCTTCGGACAAAAACATTCAGTACTTC CASRLGASDKNIQYF
- TRBD1 TRBJ1-3 TRBV9 TGTGCCAGCAGCGTGGGACAGGCGTTCTACTCTGGAAACACCATATATTTT CASSVGQAFYSGNTIYF
- - TRBJ1-6 TRBV4-1 TGCGCCAGCAGCCAAGCGGCAGGGAGTTCACCCCTCCACTTT CASSQAAGSSPLHF
few - TRBJ1-2 TRBV5-1 TGCGCCAGCAGCCTTGGTGGACCAGATGGCTACACCTTC CASSLGGPDGYTF
few - TRBJ1-5 TRBV9 TGTGCCAGCAGCGTAGGGCAGGGGAGTAGCAATCAGCCCCAGCATTTT CASSVGQGSSNQPQHF
- - TRBJ2-7 TRBV4-1 TGCGCCAGCAGCCAAGATCAGTCGAAGGGGTCGAGCTCCTACGAGCAGTACTTC CASSQDQSKGSSSYEQYF
- - TRBJ1-6 TRBV23-1 TGCGCCAGCAGTCAATCGGAGGCAGGGCTAAACGATAATTCACCCCTCCACTTT CASSQSEAGLNDNSPLHF
- - TRBJ1-2 TRBV7-9 TGTGCCAGCAGCTTAGACAGGGGCTACACCTTC CASSLDRGYTF
- - TRBJ2-6 TRBV11-2 TGTGCCAGCAGCCCCGCCTGGGTCTCTGGGGCCAACGTCCTGACTTTC CASSPAWVSGANVLTF
- - TRBJ1-2 TRBV29-1 TGCAGCGTTGGGCCGGAGAGAAACTATGGCTACACCTTC CSVGPERNYGYTF
- TRBD2 TRBJ2-3 TRBV15 TGTGCCACCAGCACCCACAGCGGGGGTCCCGCAGATACGCAGTATTTT CATSTHSGGPADTQYF
- - TRBJ1-5 TRBV6-1 TGTGCCAGCAGCGTCTTACGGAGCAATCAGCCCCAGCATTTT CASSVLRSNQPQHF
- TRBD1 TRBJ1-2 TRBV15 TGTGCCACCAGCAGAGATGGGGGACAGGGAGGTTCAGAAGCGTGGGGCTACACCTTC CATSRDGGQGGSEAWGYTF
- - TRBJ2-5 TRBV5-6 TGTGCCAGCGTCCTCCGGACTACGGAGACCCAGTACTTC CASVLRTTETQYF
- - TRBJ1-2 TRBV5-6 TGTGCCAGCAGCCTGACGGACCGAGTGATGGGCGGCTACACCTTC CASSLTDRVMGGYTF
- - TRBJ2-7 TRBV14 TGTGCCAGCAGCCCGAACCGGGGACTCTACGAGCAGTACTTC CASSPNRGLYEQYF
- - TRBJ1-6 TRBV12-5 TGTGCTAGTGGTTTGGTATCTGGGAGGCGTTCACCCCTCCACTTT CASGLVSGRRSPLHF
- - TRBJ2-3 TRBV5-1 TGCGCCAGCCCCTTGAGGGATACGCAGTATTTT CASPLRDTQYF
- - TRBJ1-6 TRBV2 TGTGCCAGCAGGCCTCGCCCGAGTAAGGGGAATTCACCCCTCCACTTT CASRPRPSKGNSPLHF
- - TRBJ2-5 TRBV6-5 TGTGCCAGCAGTTACTCGAGGGCCGGGGGAGAGACCCAGTACTTC CASSYSRAGGETQYF
- - TRBJ1-1 TRBV5-1 TGCGCCAGCAGCGCTTCAGGGAGCAGAGGCACTGAAGCTTTCTTT CASSASGSRGTEAFF
- - TRBJ2-1 TRBV7-2 TGTGCCAGCAGCTCGACTACTGAGCAGTTCTTC CASSSTTEQFF
- - TRBJ1-3 TRBV6-5 TGTGCCAGCAGTGTACCTCCGGCAAACACCATATATTTT CASSVPPANTIYF
- TRBD2 TRBJ2-7 TRBV7-9 TGTGCCAGCAGCTTGGGGGGGGACCCCCCCTACGAGCAGTACTTC CASSLGGDPPYEQYF
- - TRBJ2-5 TRBV29-1 TGCAGCGTTGTGAGGGGGCAAGAGACCCAGTACTTC CSVVRGQETQYF
- - TRBJ2-7 TRBV5-6 TGTGCCAGCAGCTCATTGCAGTTTCGAAACGAGCAGTACTTC CASSSLQFRNEQYF
- TRBD1 TRBJ2-1 TRBV15 TGTGCCACCAGCAGAGATGGGCAGGGGGCCGGCAATGAGCAGTTCTTC CATSRDGQGAGNEQFF
- TRBD1 TRBJ1-3 TRBV19 TGTGCCAGTAGTATCGAGGGGGCCTCTGGAAACACCATATATTTT CASSIEGASGNTIYF
- TRBD1 TRBJ1-6 TRBV6-1 TGTGCCAACGGGACAGGGGGGTTTTCACCCCTCCACTTT CANGTGGFSPLHF
- - TRBJ1-3 TRBV6-1 TGTGCCAGCAGTGACAGAGCTGGAAACACCATATATTTT CASSDRAGNTIYF
few - TRBJ1-2 TRBV4-3 TGCGCCAGCAGCCCTAGCATGTTAGCTAACTATGGCTACACCTTC CASSPSMLANYGYTF
- - TRBJ2-5 TRBV30 TGTGCCTGGATCAGCAATGTACGAGAGACCCAGTACTTC CAWISNVRETQYF
- TRBD1 TRBJ2-2 TRBV5-4 TGTGCCAGCAGCTTGGTGGGACAGCTGAACACCGGGGAGCTGTTTTTT CASSLVGQLNTGELFF
- - TRBJ1-2 TRBV6-4 TGTGCCAGGTTCTGTTGGTCCACCTATGGCTACACCTTC CARFCWSTYGYTF
- - TRBJ1-3 TRBV28 TGTGCCAGCATTCGACACCCCTCTGGAAACACCATATATTTT CASIRHPSGNTIYF
- - TRBJ1-1 TRBV7-2 TGTGCCAGCAGCTTAGGGGCGGGGGCTTTCTTT CASSLGAGAFF
- TRBD1 TRBJ1-5 TRBV7-9 TGTGCCAGCAGGGGACAGGGGGCGCATCAGCCCCAGCATTTT CASRGQGAHQPQHF
- - TRBJ2-3 TRBV19 TGTGCCAGTATGGGCACGTTTAGCACAGATACGCAGTATTTT CASMGTFSTDTQYF
once TRBD1 TRBJ2-1 TRBV19 TGTGCCAGTAGTATTCCGGGACAGGGGGTCAATGAGCAGTTCTTC CASSIPGQGVNEQFF